This T cell receptor (beta chain) stems from a study of cytomegalovirus exposure and HLA in healthy donors. Study-level results: An analysis was carried out later, and it reportedly showed fewer N-insertions in an Asian-associated ancestry cluster than the approximately 610-donor mean. Earlier analysis yielded a pattern in which most TCR beta V segments were productive about 90% or about 30% of the time. Cytomegalovirus-associated TCR beta chains were listed, numbering 164.

Remarks on this clone: Its antigen is not identified.

A multiplex PCR was run with 60 Vbeta primers and 13 Jbeta primers. Original processing notes: About 88 million unique TCR beta chains, about 11 million of them shared, were counted by a later analysis. TCRdb keeps only in-frame clones here, not all; method: immunoSEQ multiplex PCR. V, J and clone size were drawn from that table, and D and trimming were deduced from the DNA. The sample table sets out 200,000 to 250,000 clones. The sequence was collected from a woman aged 25-40 years in good health and CMV-seropositive. The sequencing sample was made of PBMCs.

Here the CDR3 reads CASSERGQLNEKLFF. DNA of the CDR3: TGTGCCAGCAGCGAAAGAGGACAGCTTAATGAAAAACTGTTTTTT. The chain combines TRBV7-9 with TRBJ1-4, with D perhaps matching TRBD1 (6 bases). CDR3 length equals 15 residues. Trimming removed 5 bases from V and 4 bases from J, with 14 bases in between. Looked up from germline, CDR1 is SEHNR and CDR2 is FQNEAQ (reference sequence).